This is a list of T cell receptor beta chains from one sample in a study of graft-versus-host responses after intestinal transplantation. Sequencing used immunoSEQ multiplex PCR; TCRdb keeps in-frame clones, though not all of them. The data show tens of thousands of clones, roughly nine tenths seen once. The antigens these receptors bind are not known. The source material was unstimulated CD8+ T cells sorted from spleen or lymph node cells, sampled before intestinal transplant. The receptor set was obtained from a human donor who received an intestinal transplant. Each CDR3 is given with its conserved first and last residue. The order of the fields is CDR3 DNA, CDR3 protein, V gene, D gene, J gene, clone size. D genes are given only for firm matches. Expanded clones are given a class, and other clones once, few, many or no size at all.

TGTGCCAGCAGTTACTCGGAGGGACGCACAGATACGCAGTATTTT	CASSYSEGRTDTQYF	TRBV6-5	NA	TRBJ2-3	NA
TGCGCCAGCAGCCCACTGTGGAGCGGGGGGCAACAAGAGACCCAGTACTTC	CASSPLWSGGQQETQYF	TRBV4-1	TRBD2	TRBJ2-5	NA
TGCGCCAGCAGCCAAGGGTTCCCAGGACAGGGGGCTTACGAGCAGTACTTC	CASSQGFPGQGAYEQYF	TRBV4-1	TRBD1	TRBJ2-7	NA
TGCGCCAGCAGCCAAGCGCAACTAGCGGGAGACGAGCAGTACTTC	CASSQAQLAGDEQYF	TRBV4-1	TRBD2	TRBJ2-7	NA
TGTGCCAGCAGCAACATTCTCCCGGGACTAGTTGCCGGGGAGCTGTTTTTT	CASSNILPGLVAGELFF	TRBV5-6	TRBD2	TRBJ2-2	NA
TGTGCCAGCAGTTACGGGGGACAGATCTACGAGCAGTACTTC	CASSYGGQIYEQYF	TRBV6-5	TRBD1	TRBJ2-7	NA
TGCAGTGCTCCGGGGGTCAATGAGCAGTTCTTC	CSAPGVNEQFF	TRBV20-1	NA	TRBJ2-1	NA
TGTGCCAGCAGTTTCAATCGCGGCAGGGGCACCTACGAGCAGTACTTC	CASSFNRGRGTYEQYF	TRBV6-5	NA	TRBJ2-7	NA
TGTGCCAGCAGCCTTAGCGGGGGGGTGGATGAGCAGTTCTTC	CASSLSGGVDEQFF	TRBV7-9	TRBD2	TRBJ2-1	few
TGTGCCAGCAGCTCCCACGGACAGGGAACCTACGAGCAGTACTTC	CASSSHGQGTYEQYF	TRBV7-9	TRBD1	TRBJ2-7	NA
TGTGCCAGCAGCTTCCTGCTAGCGGCCTACAATGAGCAGTTCTTC	CASSFLLAAYNEQFF	TRBV7-9	TRBD2	TRBJ2-1	NA
TGCAGCGCTCTTGACAGGGCATCCTACGAGCAGTACTTC	CSALDRASYEQYF	TRBV29-1	TRBD1	TRBJ2-7	NA
TGTGCCAGCAGTTTTGGGGGCGCGGACTATGGCTACACCTTC	CASSFGGADYGYTF	TRBV27	NA	TRBJ1-2	NA
TGTGCCAGCAGCGTAGGTGGGGGGGGCACTGAAGCTTTCTTT	CASSVGGGGTEAFF	TRBV9	NA	TRBJ1-1	NA
TGTGCCAGCAGCTCCCGAAGCCCCAATGAGCAGTTCTTC	CASSSRSPNEQFF	TRBV7-2	NA	TRBJ2-1	NA
TGCGCCAGCAGCCCCCCGGGACAGGAAGACGAGCAGTACTTC	CASSPPGQEDEQYF	TRBV4-1	TRBD1	TRBJ2-7	once
TGTGCCAGCTCGGGTTGGGAGCTTGAGCAGTACTTC	CASSGWELEQYF	TRBV7-9	NA	TRBJ2-7	NA
TGCGCCAGCAGCCAAGATATGGGAGCAGATACGCAGTATTTT	CASSQDMGADTQYF	TRBV4-3	NA	TRBJ2-3	NA
TGTGCAGTAGGGACAGGGGGCGCGGATGAGCAGTTCTTC	CAVGTGGADEQFF	TRBV25-1	TRBD1	TRBJ2-1	NA
TGTGCCAGCAGCGCCACTAGCCTACGGGGTGAAGCTTTCTTT	CASSATSLRGEAFF	TRBV9	NA	TRBJ1-1	NA
TGTGCCAGCAGCCCTGGAGAAGGCCCATATGGCTACACCTTC	CASSPGEGPYGYTF	TRBV7-9	NA	TRBJ1-2	NA
TGTGCCAGCAGCTTAACTTCCCCCTCCTACGAGCAGTACTTC	CASSLTSPSYEQYF	TRBV7-9	NA	TRBJ2-7	NA
TGCGCCAGCAGCCAAGAGGGACAGGGGGTAGACATTCAGTACTTC	CASSQEGQGVDIQYF	TRBV4-3	TRBD1	TRBJ2-4	NA
TGTGCCATCAGTGAGAGACAGGGAGATCAGCCCCAGCATTTT	CAISERQGDQPQHF	TRBV10-3	TRBD1	TRBJ1-5	once